This TCR beta chain was found in a study of T cell responses to AZD1222 COVID-19 vaccine. Study observations and caveats: Just a handful of people given AZD1222 tested seropositive at baseline. Once two AZD1222 doses were given, Spike-specific TCR breadth and depth went up.

Concerning this clone: Its antigen is not known.

CDR3 size: 13 residues. Trimming took off 8 bases at V and 8 bases at J, with 16 bases between the two ends. The germline V gene has CDR1 MDHEN and CDR2 SYDVKM. Produced via immunoSEQ multiplex PCR; TCRdb's table is partial and in-frame only. The sample lists 240,000 or so clones, roughly 93% occurring once. Sequences were derived from peripheral blood, sampled on day 0 of AZD1222 vaccination. This sequence joins TRBV28 and TRBJ1-3; D is perhaps TRBD1 (5 bases). The sequence derives from an adult in good health. For the CDR3, the DNA is TGTGCCAGCGTACCTGGGGGGAGAGACACCATATATTTT. It yields the protein CASVPGGRDTIYF. Together with reference TRBV28 and TRBJ1-3, the CDR3 gives the full variable domain: DVKVTQSSRYLVKRTGEKVFLECVQDMDHENMFWYRQDPGLGLRLIYFSYDVKMKEKGDIPEGYSVSREKKERFSLILESASTNQTSMYLCASVPGGRDTIYFGEGSWLTVV.